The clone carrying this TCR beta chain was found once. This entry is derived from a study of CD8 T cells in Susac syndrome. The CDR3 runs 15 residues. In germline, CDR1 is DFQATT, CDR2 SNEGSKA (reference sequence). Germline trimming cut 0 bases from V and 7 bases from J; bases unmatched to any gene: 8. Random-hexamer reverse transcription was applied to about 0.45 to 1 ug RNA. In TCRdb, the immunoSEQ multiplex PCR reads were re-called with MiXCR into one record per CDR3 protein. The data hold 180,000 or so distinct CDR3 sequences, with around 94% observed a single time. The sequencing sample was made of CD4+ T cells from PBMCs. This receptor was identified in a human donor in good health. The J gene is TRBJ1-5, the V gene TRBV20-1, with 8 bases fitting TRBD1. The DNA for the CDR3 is TGCAGTGCTAGAGATAGCCGCAGGGGGCTACAGCCCCAGCATTTT. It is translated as CSARDSRRGLQPQHF.